This T cell receptor (beta chain) came from a study of T cells in Graves' hyperthyroidism and ophthalmopathy. RNA transcripts yielded amplified TCR beta CDR3 regions. First-round RT-PCR targeting the TCR CDR3 was performed with the HTBI primer set. Each CDR3 protein is one row after TCRdb ran MiXCR on the multiplex PCR reads. Of around 600,000 distinct CDR3 sequences detected, approximately 14% appear once; the ten largest clones hold 7.3%. This clonotype was seen many times. This CDR3 spans 14 amino acids. The germline CDR1 and CDR2 sequences are SGHDT and YYEEEE. The V end was cut by 4 bases, the J end by 4 bases, with 14 bases between.

The material sequenced was blood. The sequence derives from a woman in her thirties with Graves' hyperthyroidism. This chain connects TRBV5-6 to TRBJ1-1, with a weak D call TRBD1 (5 bases). The CDR3 loop is CASSPAGGATEAFF. DNA of the CDR3: TGTGCCAGCAGCCCCGCGGGAGGGGCCACTGAAGCTTTCTTT.